This TCR beta chain emerged from a study of shared clonotypes between healthy human individuals. The overall study: Researchers drew samples from two women and three men aged 18 to 49. Notes on the study in general: It was expected that sequencing depth would affect clonotype sharing among donors.

Ten immunoSEQ deep assay plates were used to sequence the DNA of unsorted PBMCs. Using immunoSEQ multiplex PCR, the repertoire was profiled, and TCRdb retains in-frame clones only, with some absent. The table has approximately 470,000 clones, approximately 81% seen once. CDR1 MNHNS and CDR2 SASEGT come from the germline V gene. This CDR3 is 12 amino acids long. Trimming shortened V by 6 bases and J by 8 bases, and 13 bases separated the two germline ends. Turning to this clone: Its matching antigen is unknown.

This receptor was obtained from a woman in her thirties or forties in good health. Some clones in this sample may be carry-over from other donors' samples. The specimen was PBMCs. The chain carries TRBV6-1 and TRBJ1-2, with a tentative D call TRBD1 (5 bases). CDR3 coding DNA: TGTGCCAGCAGGGGGATAAGGGGCGGCTACACCTTC. This translates into CASRGIRGGYTF.